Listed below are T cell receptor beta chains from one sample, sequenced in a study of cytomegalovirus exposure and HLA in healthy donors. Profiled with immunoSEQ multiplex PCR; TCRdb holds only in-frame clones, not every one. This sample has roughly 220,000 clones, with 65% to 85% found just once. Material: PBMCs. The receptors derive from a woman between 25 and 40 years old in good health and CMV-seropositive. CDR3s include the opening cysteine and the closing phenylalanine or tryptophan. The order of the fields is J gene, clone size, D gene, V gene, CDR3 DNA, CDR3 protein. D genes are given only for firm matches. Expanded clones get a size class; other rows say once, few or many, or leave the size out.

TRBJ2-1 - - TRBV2 TGTGCCAGCAGTGATTTCCGGACGAGGTACAATGAGCAGTTCTTC CASSDFRTRYNEQFF
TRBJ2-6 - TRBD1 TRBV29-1 TGCAGCGTTGAGGGTAAAGGGACAGGGGGCTCTGGGGCCAACGTCCTGACTTTC CSVEGKGTGGSGANVLTF
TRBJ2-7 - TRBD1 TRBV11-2 TGTGCCAGCAGCATCCCCGGGACAGAAAAGTACGAGCAGTACTTC CASSIPGTEKYEQYF
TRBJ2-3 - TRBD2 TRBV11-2 TGTGCCAGCAGCTCTAGCGGGGGAGGAGATACGCAGTATTTT CASSSSGGGDTQYF
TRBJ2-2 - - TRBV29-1 TGCAGCGGGTGGAGCCTGAACACCGGGGAGCTGTTTTTT CSGWSLNTGELFF
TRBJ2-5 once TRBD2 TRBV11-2 TGTGCCAGCAGCGAAGAACTAGCGGGCGGGCGGGAGACCCAGTACTTC CASSEELAGGRETQYF
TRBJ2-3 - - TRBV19 TGTGCCAGTAGAATTTACGGGGACACTAGCACAGATACGCAGTATTTT CASRIYGDTSTDTQYF
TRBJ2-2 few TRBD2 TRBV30 TGTGCCTGGATGTTGCGGGAGTGGTCCGGGGAGCTGTTTTTT CAWMLREWSGELFF
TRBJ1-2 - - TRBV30 TGTGCCCGGGCCTTTGGGGGATTTTGGGGCTACACCTTC CARAFGGFWGYTF
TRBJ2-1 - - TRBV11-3 TGTGCCAGCAGCTTTACAGGGTCTGATGAGCAGTTCTTC CASSFTGSDEQFF
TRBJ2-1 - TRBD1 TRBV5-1 TGCGCCAGCAGGGAACAGGGGGCAAATGAGCAGTTCTTC CASREQGANEQFF
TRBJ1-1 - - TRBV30 TGTGCCTGGAGGTGGAACACTGAAGCTTTCTTT CAWRWNTEAFF
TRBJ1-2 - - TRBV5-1 TGCGCCAGCAGCTTGAGGGCAGGGGCGTACTATGGCTACACCTTC CASSLRAGAYYGYTF
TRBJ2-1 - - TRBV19 TGTGCCAGTAGTATAAGTTACAATGAGCAGTTCTTC CASSISYNEQFF
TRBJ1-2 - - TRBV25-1 TGTGCCAGCAGTGAACGGCCGGAGTATGGCTACACCTTC CASSERPEYGYTF
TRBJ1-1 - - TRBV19 TGTGCCAGTAGTATCCTTATGAACACTGAAGCTTTCTTT CASSILMNTEAFF
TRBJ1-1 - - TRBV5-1 TGCGCCAGCAGGAAGGGATCACAGGCGGGGAACACTGAAGCTTTCTTT CASRKGSQAGNTEAFF
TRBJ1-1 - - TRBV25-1 TGTGCCAGCAGCTCTTCTCGGGGGGAGAACACTGAAGCTTTCTTT CASSSSRGENTEAFF
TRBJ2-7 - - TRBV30 TGTGCCTGGAACCGGGACGTATCCTACGAGCAGTACTTC CAWNRDVSYEQYF
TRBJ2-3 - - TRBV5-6 TGTGCCAGCAGCTACCAAGATACGCAGTATTTT CASSYQDTQYF
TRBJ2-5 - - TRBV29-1 TGCAGCGTTGATCCCGCGGGACAGAAAGAGACCCAGTACTTC CSVDPAGQKETQYF
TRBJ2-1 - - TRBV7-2 TGTGCCAGCAGCCCCCGGGCGAGCAGCCATGAGCAGTTCTTC CASSPRASSHEQFF
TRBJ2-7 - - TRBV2 TGTGCCAGCAACCGGGACACTGCCTACGAGCAGTACTTC CASNRDTAYEQYF
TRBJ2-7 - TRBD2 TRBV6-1 TGTGCCAGCAGTGAGGTAGCGGGAGGCTCCTACGAGCAGTACTTC CASSEVAGGSYEQYF
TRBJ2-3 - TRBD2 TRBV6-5 TGTGCCAGCAGTTACTGGAGCGGGACCACAGATACGCAGTATTTT CASSYWSGTTDTQYF
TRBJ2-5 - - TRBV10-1 TGCGCCAGCATTAAGACCCAGTACTTC CASIKTQYF